These 32 T cell receptor beta chains originate from one sample sequenced in a study of shared clonotypes between healthy human individuals. Measured with immunoSEQ multiplex PCR; TCRdb has only the in-frame clones, and not every one. This table holds over a million clones, about three quarters found once. Sequencing was carried out using memory CD4+ T cells sorted from blood. Subset indicated: CD45RA-negative fraction. The source is a man younger than 30 in good health.

There are a few counts of this clone. The chain uses TRBV5-1 and TRBJ2-5, with 7 bases that match TRBD1. This CDR3 region has 16 residues. CDR1 is SGHRS and CDR2 is YFSETQ in the germline V gene. V lost 0 bases to trimming and J lost 3 bases; unmatched junction nucleotides: 8. The CDR3 region has the DNA TGCGCCAGCAGCTTGGCGACAGGGCCTGGAGAAGAGACCCAGTACTTC. Protein sequence: CASSLATGPGEETQYF. Full variable domain (remainder filled in from reference TRBV5-1 and TRBJ2-5): KAGVTQTPRYLIKTRGQQVTLSCSPISGHRSVSWYQQTPGQGLQFLFEYFSETQRNKGNFPGRFSGRQFSNSRSEMNVSTLELGDSALYLCASSLATGPGEETQYFGPGTRLLVL.

The V and J genes are TRBV12-2 and TRBJ2-2; TRBD2, as called in the table, went unchecked against the DNA. TRBV12-2 is classified as a pseudogene. The length of the CDR3 is 15 residues. The CDR3 protein is CASRLAGGFTGELFF. The CDR3 DNA is TGTGCAAGTCGCTTGGCGGGAGGATTCACCGGGGAGCTGTTTTTT.

This clone has a handful of counts. The same CDR3 is also encoded by other DNA sequences in this sample. This sequence joins TRBV5-1 and TRBJ1-2; 7 nucleotides align to TRBD1. Germline V gene data show CDR1 as SGHRS and CDR2 as YFSETQ. The CDR3 extends over 14 amino acids. The V gene end was trimmed by 0 bases and the J gene end by 4 bases; junction bases not matched to a gene: 3. In DNA form, the CDR3 reads TGCGCCAGCAGCTTGGGGGACAGCTCCTATGGCTACACCTTC. Its translation: CASSLGDSSYGYTF.

Notes on this clone: The same CDR3 arises from other DNA sequences in this sample as well. V and J are TRBV5-1 and TRBJ2-6, with unresolved D. The V gene lost 2 bases and the J gene lost 1 base, with 7 bases spanning the gap. The CDR3 length is 15 residues. Germline-derived CDR1 and CDR2 are SGHRS and YFSETQ. For the CDR3, the DNA is TGCGCCAGCAGCTTAACAGCTTCTGGGGCCAACGTCCTGACTTTC. Translated, it gives CASSLTASGANVLTF.

The rearrangement links TRBV6-4 to TRBJ2-1, with 7 bases lining up with TRBD2. Germline V gene sequence: CDR1 MRHNA, CDR2 SNTAGT. The length of the CDR3 is 16 residues. Trimming at V came to 1 base and at J to 6 bases, leaving 9 bases not matched to a gene. The CDR3 sequence is CASSDLGEGGINEQFF. The CDR3 DNA follows: TGTGCCAGCAGTGACTTGGGGGAGGGAGGCATCAATGAGCAGTTCTTC.

The chain employs TRBV4-2 and TRBJ2-5, with TRBD1 as a possible D gene (6 bases). V was clipped by 5 bases and J by 1 base, with 11 bases between them. The CDR3 is 14 amino acids. Germline assignment: CDR1 LGHNA and CDR2 YNFKEQ. CDR3 bases: TGTGCCAGCAGCTTAGGGGGTGTCCAAGAGACCCAGTACTTC. Translated, it gives CASSLGGVQETQYF.

This chain connects TRBV2 to TRBJ1-4, with TRBD1 matching over 7 bases. CDR1 and CDR2 from the germline V gene are SNHLY and FYNNEI. The V segment lost 7 bases and the J segment 13 bases; nucleotides outside the gene matches: 21. CDR3 length equals 16 residues. The CDR3 DNA follows: TGTGCCAGCAAAAGGACAGGACCCCAGAAGGCTATAGTACTGTTTTTT. This codes for CASKRTGPQKAIVLFF.

This chain uses TRBV7-9 with TRBJ1-1, with 11 positions matching TRBD1. The CDR3 is made up of 16 amino acids. J lost 2 bases, V lost 9 bases, and 11 bases had no gene match. Per the germline V gene, CDR1 is SEHNR and CDR2 is FQNEAQ (reference sequence). Here the CDR3 reads CASLRTGGALNTEAFF. CDR3 nucleotide sequence: TGTGCCAGTCTAAGGACAGGGGGCGCATTAAACACTGAAGCTTTCTTT.

This rearrangement joins TRBV6-1 to TRBJ2-1; 10 bases are a match to TRBD1. The length of the CDR3 is 15 residues. Looked up from germline, CDR1 is MNHNS and CDR2 is SASEGT. Trimming removed 5 bases from V and 3 bases from J; junction bases left unmatched: 4. The CDR3 region is CASSLRTGGYNEQFF. CDR3 nucleotides: TGTGCCAGCAGTCTCCGGACAGGGGGCTACAATGAGCAGTTCTTC.

The CDR3 spells CASSEELTGGKLFF. CDR3 nucleotide sequence: TGTGCCAGCAGTGAAGAGCTTACGGGGGGAAAACTGTTTTTT. V gene TRBV6-1 combines with J gene TRBJ1-4; a weak D match, TRBD1 (5 bases). Germline lookup yields CDR1 MNHNS and CDR2 SASEGT. The CDR3 totals 14 residues. Trimming pared 1 base from V and 10 bases from J, leaving 13 bases between.

The chain joins TRBV2 to TRBJ2-7; no firm D call. Deletions cut 10 bases from V and 0 bases from J, with 4 bases between. Germline V gene data show CDR1 as SNHLY and CDR2 as FYNNEI. The CDR3 consists of 10 residues. The CDR3 is CATASYEQYF. Here the CDR3 DNA reads TGTGCCACCGCCTCCTACGAGCAGTACTTC.

As for this clone: Other nucleotide sequences in the sample specify the same CDR3. V usage is TRBV19 and J usage is TRBJ1-2, with 7 bases aligning to TRBD1. Germline CDR1 is LNHDA and CDR2 is SQIVND (reference sequence). The V gene end was trimmed by 4 bases and the J gene end by 3 bases; junction bases not matched to a gene: 2. This CDR3 is 13 amino acids long. The CDR3 sequence: CASSSTGDYGYTF. CDR3 sequence (DNA): TGTGCCAGTAGTAGTACAGGGGACTATGGCTACACCTTC.

This chain links TRBV6-5 with TRBJ2-6, with a possible D match to TRBD2 (7 bases). The CDR3 sequence is 14 residues long. Trimming removed 7 bases from V and 4 bases from J, with 11 bases in between. Germline CDR1 MNHEY, CDR2 SVGAGI. CDR3 sequence reads: CASIRGGGANVLTF. The CDR3 DNA reads TGTGCCAGCATAAGGGGGGGAGGGGCCAACGTCCTGACTTTC.

This chain connects TRBV30 to TRBJ1-2; maybe TRBD1 (6 bases). Trimming removed 0 bases from V and 4 bases from J, with 18 bases in between. The CDR3 loop spans 16 amino acids. CDR1 GTSNPN and CDR2 SVGIG come from the germline V gene (reference sequence). The CDR3 spells CAWSVQGGKPTYGYTF. The CDR3 DNA reads TGTGCCTGGAGTGTACAGGGAGGTAAACCTACCTATGGCTACACCTTC.

Regarding this clone: One end of the junction varies from germline; a read error may be responsible. The rearrangement links TRBV2 to TRBJ2-1; no reliable D call. CDR3 length: 13 amino acids. Germline CDR1 reads SNHLY; CDR2 reads FYNNEI. The CDR3 coding sequence is TGTGCCAGCAGGGAAGACCCCTACAATGAGCAGTTCTTC. Translated: CASREDPYNEQFF.

This clone came up once. The V call is TRBV14, the J call TRBJ1-6; no clear D. This CDR3 comprises 15 residues. Deletions cut 0 bases from V and 9 bases from J, with 12 bases between. Germline V lookup: CDR1 SGHDN, CDR2 FVKESK. The CDR3 DNA follows: TGTGCCAGCAGCCAAGATCACGGGGTAGGTTCACCCCTCCACTTT. This translates into CASSQDHGVGSPLHF.

This clone was seen many times. CDR3 sequence: CAWSTRGLHSYNEQFF. The DNA of the CDR3 is TGTGCCTGGAGTACTCGGGGACTGCACTCCTACAATGAGCAGTTCTTC. The V call is TRBV30, the J call TRBJ2-1; maybe TRBD2 (6 bases). V lost 2 bases, J lost 0 bases, and 14 bases lay in between. The CDR3 loop spans 16 amino acids. The germline gives CDR1 GTSNPN, CDR2 SVGIG (reference sequence).

The chain employs TRBV9 and TRBJ2-7; possible D gene TRBD2, 6 bases. CDR1 is SGDLS and CDR2 is YYNGEE in the germline V gene. The CDR3 is 14 residues long. V lost 6 bases to trimming and J lost 0 bases, with 13 bases between them. The CDR3 loop is CASNPGLNSYEQYF. Written as DNA, the CDR3 is TGTGCCAGCAATCCAGGACTAAACTCCTACGAGCAGTACTTC.

As regards this clone: This specimen includes other DNA sequences encoding the same CDR3. This chain links TRBV30 with TRBJ2-2, with D possibly TRBD1 on 6 matching bases. The CDR3 is 14 residues long. CDR1 is GTSNPN and CDR2 is SVGIG in the germline V gene (reference sequence). V dropped 4 bases and J dropped 0 bases, with 9 bases sitting between them. The CDR3 nucleotides read TGTGCCTGGATCGGGACAACGAACACCGGGGAGCTGTTTTTT. Translating gives CAWIGTTNTGELFF.

The rearrangement links TRBV5-4 to TRBJ2-3; 10 bases are a match to TRBD2. The CDR3 sequence is 17 residues long. CDR1 is SGHNT and CDR2 is YYREEE in the germline V gene (reference sequence). With V trimmed by 4 bases and J by 3 bases, 11 bases remained unmatched. The CDR3 nucleotides are TGTGCCAGCAGCGTTGGATCTAGCGGGAGTCGGACAGATACGCAGTATTTT. Protein sequence: CASSVGSSGSRTDTQYF.

Details on this clone: A single base separates this from a much larger clone, so it may be a read error. Different DNA sequences within this sample yield the same CDR3. This chain joins TRBV7-3 and TRBJ2-2; D may be TRBD2 (6 bases). Germline CDR1 is SGHTA and CDR2 is FQGTGA. The length of the CDR3 is 13 residues. The V gene lost 3 bases and the J gene lost 4 bases, with 6 bases spanning the gap. The CDR3 DNA sequence: TGTGCCAGCAGCTTGCGGGGCACCGGGGAGCTGTTTTTT. Its translation is CASSLRGTGELFF.

V is TRBV5-4 and J is TRBJ2-3, with D hard to call. CDR1 is SGHNT, CDR2 YYREEE, per germline (reference sequence). CDR3 length: 13 amino acids. V shed 5 bases and J shed 1 base, with 8 bases lying between them. CDR3 sequence reads: CASRPGRTDTQYF. CDR3 nucleotides: TGTGCCAGCAGACCTGGGCGCACAGATACGCAGTATTTT.

This clone was found many times. The chain couples TRBV29-1 to TRBJ2-3; TRBD1 matches 7 bases. CDR1 SQVTM and CDR2 ANQGSEA come from the germline V gene. Trimming took 6 bases from V and 8 from J; bases not matched to a gene: 17. This CDR3 comprises 15 residues. The CDR3 reads CSVQLQGSGQVTQYF. The CDR3 DNA is TGCAGCGTCCAACTACAGGGGTCGGGCCAAGTTACGCAGTATTTT.

This clone was found many times. The same CDR3 is also encoded by other DNA sequences in this sample. The J gene is TRBJ2-7, the V gene TRBV7-9, with 7 nucleotides matching TRBD2. V lost 1 base, J lost 7 bases, and 13 bases stayed unmatched. This CDR3 has 16 residues. Germline CDR1 and CDR2: SEHNR and FQNEAQ (reference sequence). The CDR3 reads CASSLGVGAGAREQYF. The CDR3 region has the DNA TGTGCCAGCAGCTTAGGCGTCGGGGCGGGAGCGAGGGAGCAGTACTTC.

The CDR3 is CASSIQTGYEQYF. In DNA form, the CDR3 reads TGTGCCAGCTCAATCCAAACAGGGTACGAGCAGTACTTC. This chain connects TRBV18 to TRBJ2-7, with D possibly being TRBD1 (6 bases). CDR3 length: 13 amino acids. Germline CDR1 and CDR2: KGHSH and LQKENI. The V end was cut by 5 bases, the J end by 4 bases, with 12 bases between.

Notes on this clone: At one end, the junction sequence differs from germline, possibly due to a read error. The rearrangement joins TRBV7-7 to TRBJ1-1; no firm D call. Germline V gene sequence: CDR1 SSHAT, CDR2 FNYEAQ (reference sequence). The CDR3 loop spans 13 amino acids. CDR3 nucleotide sequence: TGTGCTAGCAGCTTAGGTCCTGAGGCTGAAGCTTTCTTT. Protein: CASSLGPEAEAFF.

V and J are TRBV5-1 and TRBJ1-2, with unresolved D. Germline CDR1 reads SGHRS; CDR2 reads YFSETQ. The CDR3 is made up of 14 amino acids. The V gene lost 5 bases and the J gene lost 8 bases, with 19 bases spanning the gap. The CDR3 DNA follows: TGCGCCAGCAGGGCTCCCGAGCACCCTGGAGGCTACACCTTC. It yields the protein CASRAPEHPGGYTF.

This chain joins TRBV2 and TRBJ2-1, with a weak D call TRBD1 (6 bases). Germline V gives CDR1 SNHLY, CDR2 FYNNEI. V lost 6 bases to trimming and J lost 9 bases, with 15 bases between them. The CDR3 covers 13 residues. The CDR3 region is CASRPDRYAEQFF. The CDR3 DNA is TGTGCCAGCAGGCCGGACAGATACGCTGAGCAGTTCTTC.

This clone was seen only a few times. The chain combines TRBV7-9 with TRBJ2-2, with D tentatively TRBD2 (6 bases). V was shortened by 3 bases and J by 3 bases, with 8 bases between the two germline ends. The CDR3 is 14 residues long. The V gene's germline CDR1 is SEHNR and CDR2 FQNEAQ (reference sequence). The CDR3 nucleotides read TGTGCCAGCAGCTTGACTAGTTACACCGGGGAGCTGTTTTTT. It codes for CASSLTSYTGELFF.

V gene TRBV28 combines with J gene TRBJ1-2; D may be TRBD1 (5 bases). Germline values: CDR1 MDHEN, CDR2 SYDVKM. The CDR3 sequence is 12 residues long. Trimming left V 5 bases short and J 9 bases short, with 13 bases between. CDR3 nucleotides: TGTGCCAGCAGTCTACGGCAGGGAAGCTACACCTTC. It translates to CASSLRQGSYTF.

This clone was counted between two and nine times. The chain links TRBV5-4 to TRBJ1-5; D ambiguous. The length of the CDR3 is 15 residues. CDR1 is SGHNT, CDR2 YYREEE, per germline (reference sequence). Deletions cut 1 base from V and 2 bases from J, with 10 bases between. The CDR3 reads CASSLFGMGNQPQHF. The CDR3 DNA is TGTGCCAGCAGCTTGTTCGGGATGGGCAATCAGCCCCAGCATTTT.

This chain joins TRBV9 and TRBJ2-3; 13 bases fit TRBD2. Germline trimming cut 0 bases from V and 1 base from J; bases unmatched to any gene: 2. The CDR3 covers 17 residues. CDR1 is SGDLS and CDR2 is YYNGEE in the germline V gene. The CDR3 bases are TGTGCCAGCAGCGTAGAGGGACTAGCGGGACGCACAGATACGCAGTATTTT. This codes for CASSVEGLAGRTDTQYF.